The 13 T cell receptor beta chains below were found in one sample sequenced in a study of blood T cell repertoires in COVID-19 (TCRdb year 2020). Library prep was done by the immunoSEQ multiplex PCR assay. TCRdb took this table from immuneACCESS and kept in-frame rearrangements with V and J called. Such tables lack part of the clones; where checked against another copy, unresolved V genes explain under half of the gap, and the rest is unexplained. The sample contains about 220,000 clones, about 86% of them found a single time. The top ten clones comprise roughly 2.4% of the sample. The sample was peripheral blood. The receptors here all came from an older woman with acute or convalescent COVID-19.

The V call is TRBV23-1, the J call TRBJ2-7; TRBD2 agrees at 7 bases. TRBV23-1 carries the ORF label, with uncertain function. With V trimmed by 5 bases and J by 3 bases, 7 bases remained unmatched. There are 14 residues in the CDR3. The CDR3 DNA follows: TGCGCCAGCAGTTCTGGCGGGGGAGTCTACGAGCAGTACTTC. Translation: CASSSGGGVYEQYF.

The chain carries TRBV7-6 and TRBJ2-3; 7 positions match TRBD1. The ends lost 2 bases at V and 2 bases at J; junction bases unmatched: 4. Germline-derived CDR1 and CDR2 are SGHVS and FNYEAQ. The CDR3 spans 15 residues. CDR3 sequence reads: CASSLRGQITDTQYF. CDR3 nucleotides: TGTGCCAGCAGCTTAAGGGGGCAGATCACAGATACGCAGTATTTT.

This chain links TRBV5-1 with TRBJ2-2; a weak D match, TRBD1 (6 bases). Trimming left V 4 bases short and J 5 bases short, with 12 bases between. CDR1 and CDR2 (germline): SGHRS, YFSETQ. The CDR3 totals 14 residues. The CDR3 DNA reads as TGCGCCAGCAGCCGTAAAACAGGGACCGGGGAGCTGTTTTTT. Encoded protein: CASSRKTGTGELFF.

This chain connects TRBV6-5 to TRBJ1-3; D is perhaps TRBD1 (6 bases). V was pared by 4 bases and J by 1 base, with 11 bases between. The CDR3 has 15 residues. Looked up from germline, CDR1 is MNHEY and CDR2 is SVGAGI. The CDR3, as DNA: TGTGCCAGCAGTTCAGGGGCCGGGTCTGGAAACACCATATATTTT. Encoded protein: CASSSGAGSGNTIYF.

This rearrangement joins TRBV2 to TRBJ2-2, with a weak D call TRBD2 (5 bases). CDR1 and CDR2 from the germline V gene are SNHLY and FYNNEI. This CDR3 contains 14 residues. Trimming cost V 4 bases and J 4 bases, with 10 bases left between them. The CDR3 DNA reads as TGTGCCAGCAGTGTTGTCCGGGGCACCGGGGAGCTGTTTTTT. Encoded protein: CASSVVRGTGELFF.

This sequence joins TRBV7-6 and TRBJ2-3, with 9 bases fitting TRBD2. J gave up 4 bases and V 5 bases, and 19 bases lay outside the gene matches. CDR3 length equals 19 residues. Germline V gives CDR1 SGHVS, CDR2 FNYEAQ. CDR3 sequence (DNA): TGTGCCAGCAGCAAGGCGAGAGCTAGCGGGAAATTTCTCCCAGATACGCAGTATTTT. It specifies CASSKARASGKFLPDTQYF.

J is TRBJ1-2 and V is TRBV7-9, with 10 bases aligning to TRBD1. V was pared by 2 bases and J by 8 bases, with 11 bases of the junction left unmatched. This CDR3 spans 16 amino acids. Germline V gene data show CDR1 as SEHNR and CDR2 as FQNEAQ (reference sequence). CDR3 sequence (DNA): TGTGCCAGCAGCTTAATTCTGGGGGACAGGGGTGCCGGCTACACCTTC. This sequence encodes CASSLILGDRGAGYTF. Full variable domain (outside the CDR3, taken from reference TRBV7-9 and TRBJ1-2): DTGVSQNPRHKITKRGQNVTFRCDPISEHNRLYWYRQTLGQGPEFLTYFQNEAQLEKSRLLSDRFSAERPKGSFSTLEIQRTEQGDSAMYLCASSLILGDRGAGYTFGSGTRLTVV.

This chain connects TRBV28 to TRBJ1-2; D unclear. Trimming stripped 8 bases from V and 5 bases from J, with 21 bases between. Germline CDR1 MDHEN, CDR2 SYDVKM. CDR3 length: 15 amino acids. The CDR3 loop reads CASLSSRAGVYGYTF. CDR3 coding DNA: TGTGCCAGCCTCTCCTCTCGGGCGGGAGTATATGGCTACACCTTC.

The V call is TRBV19, the J call TRBJ1-1; D may be TRBD1 (6 bases). Germline CDR1 reads LNHDA; CDR2 reads SQIVND (reference sequence). This CDR3 contains 14 residues. The V and J ends lost 5 bases and 4 bases respectively, with 14 bases between them. Written as DNA, the CDR3 is TGTGCCAGTAGTTCGGGGGGCTCGGGCACTGAAGCTTTCTTT. This translates into CASSSGGSGTEAFF.

The gene calls are TRBV19 and TRBJ1-1; 9 nucleotides agree with TRBD1. The trim removed 9 bases at V and 1 base at J, leaving 9 bases unmatched. CDR3 length: 15 amino acids. Germline CDR1 reads LNHDA; CDR2 reads SQIVND (reference sequence). DNA of the CDR3: TGTGCCAGCAAATATAAGGGACAGGGGAACACTGAAGCTTTCTTT. This gives the protein CASKYKGQGNTEAFF.

V is TRBV6-5 and J is TRBJ1-1; maybe TRBD1 (5 bases). The CDR3 contains 14 residues. V was pared by 6 bases and J by 1 base, with 12 bases between. Germline values: CDR1 MNHEY, CDR2 SVGAGI. The CDR3, as DNA: TGTGCCAGCAGCGCAAAAACAGGGAACACTGAAGCTTTCTTT. Protein product: CASSAKTGNTEAFF.

The rearrangement joins TRBV5-6 to TRBJ1-4; the D gene is possibly TRBD1 (6 bases). The germline CDR1 and CDR2 sequences are SGHDT and YYEEEE. This CDR3 has 15 amino acids. V was trimmed by 7 bases and J by 1 base, leaving 14 bases between them. The DNA of the CDR3 is TGTGCCAGCCACGATTGGACAGAAACTAATGAAAAACTGTTTTTT. The encoded protein is CASHDWTETNEKLFF.

Only a few counts were recorded for this clone. V gene TRBV2 combines with J gene TRBJ1-2; maybe TRBD1 (5 bases). The V and J ends lost 8 bases and 8 bases respectively, with 12 bases between them. The germline V gene encodes CDR1 SNHLY and CDR2 FYNNEI. This CDR3 has 11 residues. CDR3 DNA sequence: TGTGCCAGCCAGGACATAGTAGGCTACACCTTC. Translating it yields CASQDIVGYTF.